This T cell receptor beta chain was captured in a study of blood T cells in healthy people across ages. The sample holds a few counts of this clonotype. Germline CDR1 reads MDHEN; CDR2 reads SYDVKM. There are 16 residues in the CDR3. For the second PCR, which ran for 7 to 11 cycles, a sample-barcoded 5' primer and a J-beta primer mix were used. TCRdb re-called the 5' RACE reads with MiXCR, one entry per CDR3 protein. This sample has nearly 800,000 distinct CDR3 sequences; approximately 25% occur once, and the top ten carry 3% to 4.5%. This sample was shared with a second study, whose subject was T cells of mothers and their children.

What was sequenced was blood. The sequence derives from a boy between 5 and 17 years old in good health. The chain links TRBV28 to TRBJ2-5; maybe TRBD1 (6 bases). Judging by the DNA end, TRBJ2-7 fits better; the J call may be wrong. CDR3 bases: TGTGCCAGCGCGCACAGGGATTCCTTTGATCCTTACGAGCAGTACTTC. Protein sequence: CASAHRDSFDPYEQYF.